A selection of T cell receptor beta chains follows, all from one sample in a study of shared clonotypes between healthy human individuals. Generated by immunoSEQ multiplex PCR, the TCRdb table keeps only in-frame clones and is missing some. The repertoire holds some 680,000 clones, about three quarters seen once, with about 1.8% in the top ten. The sequenced sample consisted of memory CD4+ T cells sorted from blood. The source is a woman under 40 in good health. Each CDR3 is given with its conserved first and last residue. The order of the fields is clone size, D gene, V gene, J gene, CDR3 DNA, CDR3 protein. A D gene is named only where the DNA matches it firmly. Expanded clones are given a class, and other clones once, few, many or no size at all.

clone_size: few; d_call: TRBD2; v_call: TRBV19; j_call: TRBJ2-3; cdr3_nt: TGTGCCAGTAGTATCGAGACTAGCGGTATCGGGAGGACAGATACGCAGTATTTT; cdr3_aa: CASSIETSGIGRTDTQYF
clone_size: once; d_call: .; v_call: TRBV2; j_call: TRBJ1-1; cdr3_nt: TGTGCCAGCGTGGCCTCAGCCGAAGCTTTCTTT; cdr3_aa: CASVASAEAFF
clone_size: many; d_call: .; v_call: TRBV18; j_call: TRBJ1-1; cdr3_nt: TGTGCCAGCTCACCAACAACAGCGAACACTGAAGCTTTCTTT; cdr3_aa: CASSPTTANTEAFF
clone_size: .; d_call: TRBD1; v_call: TRBV7-2; j_call: TRBJ1-6; cdr3_nt: TGTGCCAGCAGCTTAGCCGACAGGGACACTTCACCCCTCCACTTT; cdr3_aa: CASSLADRDTSPLHF
clone_size: .; d_call: TRBD2; v_call: TRBV28; j_call: TRBJ2-3; cdr3_nt: TGTGCCAGCAGCCCTCCCGCGGGAGACCTTACTAGCACAGATACGCAGTATTTT; cdr3_aa: CASSPPAGDLTSTDTQYF
clone_size: .; d_call: .; v_call: TRBV6-4; j_call: TRBJ1-1; cdr3_nt: TGTGCCAGCAAGATGGTAGCTGAAGCTTTCTTT; cdr3_aa: CASKMVAEAFF
clone_size: .; d_call: TRBD1; v_call: TRBV6-1; j_call: TRBJ1-1; cdr3_nt: TGTGCCAGCAGTGTTGGACAGGGGAGCACTGAAGCTTTCTTT; cdr3_aa: CASSVGQGSTEAFF
clone_size: .; d_call: .; v_call: TRBV10-2; j_call: TRBJ1-4; cdr3_nt: TGCGCCAGCAAACTAACCACAGGGATTGGCGAAAAACTGTTTTTT; cdr3_aa: CASKLTTGIGEKLFF
clone_size: .; d_call: .; v_call: TRBV9; j_call: TRBJ2-2; cdr3_nt: TGTGCCAGCAGCGTAGCCAGTTACAGCGGGGAGCTGTTTTTT; cdr3_aa: CASSVASYSGELFF
clone_size: .; d_call: TRBD2; v_call: TRBV2; j_call: TRBJ2-7; cdr3_nt: TGTGCCAGCAGCCGGGGACTAGCAGGTTACGAGCAGTACTTC; cdr3_aa: CASSRGLAGYEQYF
clone_size: .; d_call: TRBD1; v_call: TRBV9; j_call: TRBJ2-1; cdr3_nt: TGTGCCAGCAGCGAGGGGACAGGGGAGTATGAGCAGTTCTTC; cdr3_aa: CASSEGTGEYEQFF
clone_size: .; d_call: TRBD1; v_call: TRBV28; j_call: TRBJ1-2; cdr3_nt: TGTGCCAGCAGCCTAATACAGGGGAACTATGGCTACACCTTC; cdr3_aa: CASSLIQGNYGYTF
clone_size: .; d_call: .; v_call: TRBV7-9; j_call: TRBJ1-5; cdr3_nt: TGTGCCAGCAGCTTCGCGGGGGATAATCAGCCCCAGCATTTT; cdr3_aa: CASSFAGDNQPQHF
clone_size: few; d_call: .; v_call: TRBV5-1; j_call: TRBJ1-1; cdr3_nt: TGCGCCAGCAGCTTTGGCGGTCCTGAAGCTTTCTTT; cdr3_aa: CASSFGGPEAFF
clone_size: few; d_call: TRBD1; v_call: TRBV18; j_call: TRBJ1-4; cdr3_nt: TGTGCCAGCTCACTAACTCGACAGGGAGGCGAAAAACTGTTTTTT; cdr3_aa: CASSLTRQGGEKLFF
clone_size: .; d_call: .; v_call: TRBV28; j_call: TRBJ1-5; cdr3_nt: TGTGCCAGCAGCTCCCTAGAAGGTCAGCCCCAGCATTTT; cdr3_aa: CASSSLEGQPQHF
clone_size: once; d_call: .; v_call: TRBV1; j_call: TRBJ2-1; cdr3_nt: TGCACCAGCAGCCAAAAACCGGGACTCCACAATGAGCAGTTCTTC; cdr3_aa: CTSSQKPGLHNEQFF
clone_size: .; d_call: TRBD1; v_call: TRBV18; j_call: TRBJ2-7; cdr3_nt: TGTGCCAGCTCCGGGACAGGGGTCTACGAGCAGTACTTC; cdr3_aa: CASSGTGVYEQYF
clone_size: .; d_call: TRBD2; v_call: TRBV19; j_call: TRBJ2-1; cdr3_nt: TGTGCCAGTAGTATACGGGGGGACTCCTACAATGAGCAGTTCTTC; cdr3_aa: CASSIRGDSYNEQFF
clone_size: .; d_call: TRBD1; v_call: TRBV25-1; j_call: TRBJ2-3; cdr3_nt: TGTGCCAGCAGGAGTATAGGGACAGGGAACACAGATACGCAGTATTTT; cdr3_aa: CASRSIGTGNTDTQYF
clone_size: few; d_call: .; v_call: TRBV29-1; j_call: TRBJ1-4; cdr3_nt: TGCAGCGCCCAAGGGGGGGCAGCGGATGAAAAACTGTTTTTT; cdr3_aa: CSAQGGAADEKLFF
clone_size: few; d_call: .; v_call: TRBV6-1; j_call: TRBJ2-7; cdr3_nt: TGTGCCAGCAGTGGAGGACCGACCTTGGGCGAGCAGTACTTC; cdr3_aa: CASSGGPTLGEQYF
clone_size: .; d_call: .; v_call: TRBV2; j_call: TRBJ2-2; cdr3_nt: TGTGCCAGCAGTGGCACTCCCGCCGGGGAGCTGTTTTTT; cdr3_aa: CASSGTPAGELFF
clone_size: .; d_call: .; v_call: TRBV2; j_call: TRBJ2-2; cdr3_nt: TGTGCCAGCAGGGCTGAGATCACCGGGGAGCTGTTTTTT; cdr3_aa: CASRAEITGELFF
clone_size: once; d_call: .; v_call: TRBV18; j_call: TRBJ1-5; cdr3_nt: TGTGCCAGCTCACCCGCCGATCAGCCCCAGCATTTT; cdr3_aa: CASSPADQPQHF
clone_size: .; d_call: .; v_call: TRBV28; j_call: TRBJ1-1; cdr3_nt: TGTGCCAGCACCCAGATTGAGGGGGAGGTTGAAGCTTTCTTT; cdr3_aa: CASTQIEGEVEAFF
clone_size: once; d_call: TRBD1; v_call: TRBV30; j_call: TRBJ1-4; cdr3_nt: TGTGCCTGGGGACAGGGAACTAATGAAAAACTGTTTTTT; cdr3_aa: CAWGQGTNEKLFF
clone_size: .; d_call: TRBD2; v_call: TRBV14; j_call: TRBJ2-1; cdr3_nt: TGTGCCAGCAGCCAACTAGCGGGATGGGGCAATGAGCAGTTCTTC; cdr3_aa: CASSQLAGWGNEQFF
clone_size: few; d_call: .; v_call: TRBV5-1; j_call: TRBJ1-3; cdr3_nt: TGCGCCAGCAGCGCGGGGACGGAAGGAAACACCATATATTTT; cdr3_aa: CASSAGTEGNTIYF
clone_size: .; d_call: .; v_call: TRBV27; j_call: TRBJ2-7; cdr3_nt: TGTGCCAGCAGAATGGGGCTAGACTTTCCTTACGAGCAGTACTTC; cdr3_aa: CASRMGLDFPYEQYF
clone_size: .; d_call: .; v_call: TRBV7-9; j_call: TRBJ2-7; cdr3_nt: TGTGCCAGCAGCCCGCGGGACAGAGCCTACGAGCAGTACTTC; cdr3_aa: CASSPRDRAYEQYF
clone_size: .; d_call: .; v_call: TRBV7-2; j_call: TRBJ2-2; cdr3_nt: TGTGCCAGCAGCAAGGAAGCCGGGGAGCTGTTTTTT; cdr3_aa: CASSKEAGELFF
clone_size: few; d_call: .; v_call: TRBV28; j_call: TRBJ1-3; cdr3_nt: TGTGCCAGCAGTTTTTCAGGAGGAGAAGGAGGAAACACCATATATTTT; cdr3_aa: CASSFSGGEGGNTIYF
clone_size: few; d_call: .; v_call: TRBV2; j_call: TRBJ1-2; cdr3_nt: TGTGCCAGCAGTCCATCCTATGGCTACACCTTC; cdr3_aa: CASSPSYGYTF
clone_size: .; d_call: TRBD2; v_call: TRBV5-1; j_call: TRBJ2-1; cdr3_nt: TGCGCCAGCAGCTTGGAATCTAGCGGTTACAATGAGCAGTTCTTC; cdr3_aa: CASSLESSGYNEQFF
clone_size: .; d_call: TRBD1; v_call: TRBV6-5; j_call: TRBJ2-7; cdr3_nt: TGTGCCAGCAGTTCGACAGGGGTTGACTACGAGCAGTACTTC; cdr3_aa: CASSSTGVDYEQYF
clone_size: .; d_call: TRBD1; v_call: TRBV28; j_call: TRBJ2-1; cdr3_nt: TGTGCCAGCAGTTTATCCGGTGAAGCAGGGGGAGAGGTTTACAATGAGCAGTTCTTC; cdr3_aa: CASSLSGEAGGEVYNEQFF
clone_size: .; d_call: TRBD2; v_call: TRBV28; j_call: TRBJ2-7; cdr3_nt: TGTGCCAGCAGTTCCACCGGGACTAGCGGGAGGGTGGGGTCCTACGAGCAGTACTTC; cdr3_aa: CASSSTGTSGRVGSYEQYF
clone_size: .; d_call: .; v_call: TRBV25-1; j_call: TRBJ1-3; cdr3_nt: TGTGCCAGCAGTCCCCAGGGGCGGAGGAGCTCTGGAAACACCATATATTTT; cdr3_aa: CASSPQGRRSSGNTIYF
clone_size: .; d_call: TRBD2; v_call: TRBV10-1; j_call: TRBJ2-3; cdr3_nt: TGCGCCAGCAGTCCCGGGACTAGCTTTCCGTATTTT; cdr3_aa: CASSPGTSFPYF
clone_size: .; d_call: .; v_call: TRBV5-6; j_call: TRBJ2-1; cdr3_nt: TGTGCCAGCAGAAGGGGGTATGAGCAGTTCTTC; cdr3_aa: CASRRGYEQFF
clone_size: once; d_call: .; v_call: TRBV27; j_call: TRBJ2-1; cdr3_nt: TGTGCCAGCAGTTTATCCTCTAGGTCCTACAATGAGCAGTTCTTC; cdr3_aa: CASSLSSRSYNEQFF
clone_size: few; d_call: .; v_call: TRBV7-9; j_call: TRBJ1-1; cdr3_nt: TGTGCCAGCAGTTATCTCCAGGGAGAAGCTTTCTTT; cdr3_aa: CASSYLQGEAFF
clone_size: .; d_call: .; v_call: TRBV11-2; j_call: TRBJ1-1; cdr3_nt: TGTGCCAGCACCCTCAATGACCTCGGAGGAATGAACACTGAAGCTTTCTTT; cdr3_aa: CASTLNDLGGMNTEAFF
clone_size: once; d_call: .; v_call: TRBV25-1; j_call: TRBJ2-7; cdr3_nt: TGTGCCAGCAGTGCTCTGGGAGCTGAGAACGAGCAGTACTTC; cdr3_aa: CASSALGAENEQYF
clone_size: .; d_call: .; v_call: TRBV28; j_call: TRBJ2-5; cdr3_nt: TGTGCCAGCAGTTTGGGGTCTTATGGGCAGTACTTC; cdr3_aa: CASSLGSYGQYF